Listed below are T cell receptor beta chains from one sample, sequenced in a study of T cell responses to AZD1222 COVID-19 vaccine. Profiled with immunoSEQ multiplex PCR; TCRdb holds only in-frame clones, not every one. The data hold 100,000 to 150,000 clones, with around 86% observed a single time. The sequencing here drew on peripheral blood, taken on day 0 of AZD1222 vaccination. These receptors all come from an adult in good health. CDR3s include the opening cysteine and the closing phenylalanine or tryptophan. The D gene is left open where the match is weak. The listing skips clone size in some rows; elsewhere it reads once, few, many or a size class.

TRBJ2-7	NA	TRBD1	15	TRBV6-5	CASSTGQGGYYEQYF	TGTGCCAGCAGCACAGGACAGGGCGGTTACTACGAGCAGTACTTC
TRBJ2-1	NA	NA	11	TRBV29-1	CSVDSYNEQFF	TGCAGCGTTGATAGTTATAATGAGCAGTTCTTC
TRBJ1-3	NA	NA	15	TRBV7-2	CASSLAAGPGNTIYF	TGTGCCAGCAGCTTAGCAGCAGGGCCTGGAAACACCATATATTTT
TRBJ1-6	once	NA	20	TRBV6-2/TRBV6-3	CASSYSKGFRGSFYNSPLHF	TGTGCCAGCAGTTACTCGAAAGGATTTCGGGGCAGCTTCTATAATTCACCCCTCCACTTT
TRBJ2-7	NA	TRBD1	14	TRBV6-6	CASRRTGSSYEQYF	TGTGCCAGCAGAAGGACAGGGAGCTCCTACGAGCAGTACTTC
TRBJ2-7	NA	NA	12	TRBV29-1	CSVVTVPYEQYF	TGCAGCGTTGTAACTGTCCCCTACGAGCAGTACTTC
TRBJ1-3	NA	NA	16	TRBV6-6	CASSYSYGGSGNTIYF	TGTGCCAGCAGTTACTCGTACGGGGGCTCTGGAAACACCATATATTTT
TRBJ2-7	NA	NA	12	TRBV11-3	CASSLGNNEQYF	TGTGCCAGCAGCTTGGGTAACAACGAGCAGTACTTC
TRBJ1-2	NA	NA	12	TRBV29-1	CSVEGLGYGYTF	TGCAGCGTAGAAGGACTTGGGTATGGCTACACCTTC
TRBJ1-2	NA	NA	13	TRBV5-6	CASSRPGGYGYTF	TGTGCCAGCAGCCGGCCGGGCGGCTATGGCTACACCTTC
TRBJ1-5	NA	NA	14	TRBV19	CASKGGLGNQPQHF	TGTGCCAGTAAAGGTGGGCTAGGCAATCAGCCCCAGCATTTT
TRBJ1-1	NA	TRBD1	16	TRBV19	CASSMLPGTENTEAFF	TGTGCCAGTAGTATGCTACCCGGGACAGAGAACACTGAAGCTTTCTTT
TRBJ1-6	NA	NA	16	TRBV3-1/TRBV3-2	CASSQDGVLMNSPLHF	TGTGCCAGCAGCCAAGACGGAGTACTGATGAATTCACCCCTCCACTTT
TRBJ1-2	NA	NA	13	TRBV12-3/TRBV12-4	CASSLGGEGGYTF	TGTGCCAGCAGTTTAGGAGGAGAAGGCGGCTACACCTTC
TRBJ1-1	NA	NA	14	TRBV6-5	CASSLIGTGTEAFF	TGTGCCAGCAGTCTAATAGGGACGGGCACTGAAGCTTTCTTT
TRBJ1-5	NA	TRBD1	14	TRBV5-5	CASSLQGVNQPQHF	TGTGCCAGCAGTCTACAGGGGGTCAATCAGCCCCAGCATTTT
TRBJ2-2	once	TRBD2	15	TRBV7-9	CASSKSGVNTGELFF	TGTGCCAGCAGCAAAAGCGGGGTGAACACCGGGGAGCTGTTTTTT
TRBJ1-1	NA	TRBD1	14	TRBV3-1/TRBV3-2	CASSRDRGRGEAFF	TGTGCCAGCAGCCGGGACAGGGGGCGCGGTGAAGCTTTCTTT
TRBJ2-1	once	NA	14	TRBV24-1	CATTGPHQNNEQFF	TGTGCCACCACGGGGCCGCACCAAAACAATGAGCAGTTCTTC
TRBJ1-1	NA	NA	13	TRBV5-1	CASSLGLGNEAFF	TGCGCCAGCAGCTTAGGATTAGGGAACGAAGCTTTCTTT
TRBJ2-5	NA	TRBD2	18	TRBV13	CASSLSPGLAGEKETQYF	TGTGCCAGCAGCTTATCCCCGGGGCTAGCGGGGGAGAAAGAGACCCAGTACTTC
TRBJ2-3	NA	NA	17	TRBV5-6	CASSLPFNRLSTDTQYF	TGTGCCAGCAGTCTGCCCTTCAACCGGTTAAGCACAGATACGCAGTATTTT
TRBJ1-2	NA	NA	16	TRBV5-1	CASSTGQPVTFYGYTF	TGCGCCAGCAGCACCGGACAGCCCGTCACTTTCTATGGCTACACCTTC
TRBJ1-2	few	NA	15	TRBV13	CASTYDRTGSGGYTF	TGTGCCAGCACCTACGACAGGACGGGGAGTGGGGGCTACACCTTC